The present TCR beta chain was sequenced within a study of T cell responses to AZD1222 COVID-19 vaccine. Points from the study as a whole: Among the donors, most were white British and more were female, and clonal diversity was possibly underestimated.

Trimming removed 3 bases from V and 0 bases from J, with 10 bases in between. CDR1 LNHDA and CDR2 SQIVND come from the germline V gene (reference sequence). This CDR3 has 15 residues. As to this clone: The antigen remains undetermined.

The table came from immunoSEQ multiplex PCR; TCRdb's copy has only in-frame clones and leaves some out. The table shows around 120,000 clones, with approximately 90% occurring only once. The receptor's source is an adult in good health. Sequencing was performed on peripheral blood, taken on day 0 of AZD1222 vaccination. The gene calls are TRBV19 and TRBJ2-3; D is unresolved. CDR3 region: CASSIITTSTDTQYF. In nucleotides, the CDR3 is TGTGCCAGTAGTATCATAACTACGAGCACAGATACGCAGTATTTT.